This TCR beta chain was recorded in a study of blood T cell repertoires in COVID-19. Overall study context: Nucleic acid was either cDNA or gDNA, and it came from T cells, B-cell-depleted T cells, or PBMCs.

Only in-frame clones appear in the TCRdb table, and some are missing; sequencing was by immunoSEQ multiplex PCR. The sample carries about 250,000 clones, roughly 80% recorded once. The age range of participants was about 18 to 100 years, with residence in around 22 US areas. Participants' own reports of clinical history determined their cohort assignment. In the 2 weeks before study entry, exposed participants met a COVID-19 case, which was PCR-confirmed or clinician-diagnosed. This clonotype originated in a man aged 40-50 years who had been exposed to COVID-19. What was sequenced was PBMCs or T cells enriched from blood (not recorded which).

The CDR3 DNA is TGCAGCGTTGCGGGGATGGGCAATCAGCCCCAGCATTTT. Protein sequence: CSVAGMGNQPQHF. The V and J genes are TRBV29-1 and TRBJ1-5; no reliable D call. CDR3 length: 13 residues. Trimming took 4 bases from V and 2 from J, leaving 9 bases between them. Germline CDR1 reads SQVTM; CDR2 reads ANQGSEA.